One and the same sample provided the 21 T cell receptor beta chains below, sequenced in a study of glioma-infiltrating T cells. Amplification of TCR alpha and beta CDR3 regions from RNA used iRepertoire nested multiplex PCR. Using its own MiXCR run on the multiplex PCR reads, TCRdb lists one record per CDR3 protein. This table has under 150,000 distinct CDR3 sequences, approximately 26% appearing once. What was sequenced was glioma tissue, nonneoplastic brain tissue, or PBMCs (not recorded which). The origin of the receptors is a human donor with low-grade glioma or glioblastoma, undergoing nonglioma brain surgery, or in good health (not recorded which).

This clonotype was seen more than once but under ten times. This may stem from a read error, because a much larger clone lies one nucleotide away. The J gene is TRBJ2-3, the V gene TRBV6-5, with TRBD1 as a possible D gene (6 bases). The V and J ends lost 7 bases and 0 bases respectively, with 17 bases between them. The CDR3 sequence is 16 residues long. Germline CDR1 is MNHEY and CDR2 is SVGAGI. CDR3 nucleotides: TGTGCCAGCAATTGGTCAGGGGTGGCCAGCACAGATACGCAGTATTTT. Encoded protein: CASNWSGVASTDTQYF.

This clonotype was counted ten times or more. This sequence joins TRBV7-6 and TRBJ2-3, with 11 bases aligning to TRBD2. Per germline, CDR1 SGHVS and CDR2 FNYEAQ. The V gene end was trimmed by 5 bases and the J gene end by 3 bases; junction bases not matched to a gene: 4. This CDR3 is 15 amino acids long. This chain's CDR3 is CASSRSGGVTDTQYF. CDR3 sequence (DNA): TGTGCCAGCAGCCGTAGCGGGGGGGTTACAGATACGCAGTATTTT.

This chain joins TRBV7-9 and TRBJ2-2, with 7 positions matching TRBD1. Losses at the gene ends were 6 bases for V and 3 bases for J; bases not matched to a gene: 4. The length of the CDR3 is 14 residues. CDR1 is SEHNR and CDR2 is FQNEAQ in the germline V gene (reference sequence). The CDR3: CASRGTVDTGELFF. Here the CDR3 DNA reads TGTGCCAGCAGAGGGACAGTAGACACCGGGGAGCTGTTTTTT.

This chain connects TRBV12-3 or TRBV12-4 to TRBJ2-4; no definite D call. The length of the CDR3 is 14 residues. V was pared by 7 bases and J by 1 base, with 11 bases between. Here the CDR3 reads CASMRLTAKNIQYF. The CDR3 nucleotides read TGTGCCAGCATGAGACTCACGGCCAAAAACATTCAGTACTTC.

This CDR3 is CASSEVWPPNTGELFF. Here the CDR3 DNA reads TGTGCCAGCAGTGAAGTCTGGCCCCCGAACACCGGGGAGCTGTTTTTT. The chain carries TRBV6-1 and TRBJ2-2; no reliable D call. The CDR3 sequence is 16 residues long. CDR1 and CDR2 from the germline V gene are MNHNS and SASEGT. V lost 1 base, J lost 0 bases, and 9 bases lay in between.

In its sample, this clonotype was seen many times. The rearrangement uses TRBV20-1 and TRBJ1-5; 7 bases fit TRBD1. With 1 base clipped from V and 1 base from J, the junction kept 4 bases outside the gene matches. Germline CDR1 and CDR2: DFQATT and SNEGSKA (reference sequence). The CDR3 consists of 15 residues. The CDR3 loop reads CSARAGQVSNQPQHF. Written as DNA, the CDR3 is TGCAGTGCTAGAGCCGGACAGGTCAGCAATCAGCCCCAGCATTTT.

This clonotype has more than one count but fewer than ten. V and J are TRBV7-3 and TRBJ2-2, with 10 nucleotides matching TRBD2. The CDR3 contains 14 residues. V shed 3 bases and J 6 bases; nucleotides not matched to a gene: 1. Germline CDR1 and CDR2: SGHTA and FQGTGA. CDR3 in DNA: TGTGCCAGCAGCTTGGGACTAGCGTCCGGGGAGCTGTTTTTT. It codes for CASSLGLASGELFF.

In this sample, this clonotype turned up a few times. The chain links TRBV4-1 to TRBJ1-1, with D uncertain. Deletions cut 0 bases from V and 3 bases from J, with 8 bases between. Germline V CDR1 and CDR2: MGHRA, YSYEKL. The CDR3 runs 14 residues. DNA of the CDR3: TGCGCCAGCAGCCAAGAGGAGTGGGACACTGAAGCTTTCTTT. This codes for CASSQEEWDTEAFF.

This clonotype was picked up many times. The chain is built from TRBV4-1 and TRBJ2-1; 10 positions match TRBD1. The CDR3 consists of 16 residues. Looked up from germline, CDR1 is MGHRA and CDR2 is YSYEKL. The trim removed 1 base at V and 5 bases at J, leaving 5 bases unmatched. In nucleotides, the CDR3 is TGCGCCAGCAGCCAAGCGGGGACAGGGGAGAACAATGAGCAGTTCTTC. Translated, it gives CASSQAGTGENNEQFF.

This clonotype was picked up a small number of times. The chain uses TRBV6-1 and TRBJ1-1, with 9 bases matching TRBD1. Germline values: CDR1 MNHNS, CDR2 SASEGT. This CDR3 region has 16 residues. Trimming removed 7 bases from V and 5 bases from J; junction bases left unmatched: 14. The CDR3 nucleotides are TGTGCCAGCAAAAACACCCCGGGACAGGGTTATACTGAAGCTTTCTTT. It translates to CASKNTPGQGYTEAFF.

This clonotype was counted many times. CDR3 amino acids: CASSLSNMNTEAFF. In nucleotides, the CDR3 is TGTGCCAGCAGCTTGAGTAACATGAACACTGAAGCTTTCTTT. The rearrangement joins TRBV7-3 to TRBJ1-1; D ambiguous. The length of the CDR3 is 14 residues. Germline V CDR1 and CDR2: SGHTA, FQGTGA. Trimming left V 3 bases short and J 0 bases short, with 8 bases between.

The chain combines TRBV6-2 or TRBV6-3 with TRBJ2-7; D is tentatively TRBD1 or TRBD2 (5 bases each). The CDR3 runs 14 residues. The V end lost 8 bases, the J end lost 0 bases, and 14 bases lay between the germline ends. In germline, CDR1 is MNHEY, CDR2 SVGEGT. The CDR3 reads CASRGAELSYEQYV. CDR3 DNA: TGTGCCAGCCGGGGCGCAGAACTCTCCTACGAGCAGTACGTC.

Many counts were recorded for this clonotype. The V and J genes are TRBV6-1 and TRBJ1-2, with D possibly TRBD1 on 6 matching bases. V was cut by 5 bases and J by 8 bases, with 9 bases left in between. Germline values: CDR1 MNHNS, CDR2 SASEGT. The CDR3 consists of 11 residues. The DNA of the CDR3 is TGTGCCAGCAGTCACAGGGAGGGCTACACCTTC. It yields the protein CASSHREGYTF.

V and J are TRBV20-1 and TRBJ2-4; D is unresolved. V was clipped by 4 bases and J by 7 bases, with 8 bases between them. The CDR3 is 11 amino acids. Germline V CDR1 and CDR2: DFQATT, SNEGSKA (reference sequence). Here the CDR3 reads CSATQPNIQYF. CDR3 coding DNA: TGCAGTGCTACACAACCGAACATTCAGTACTTC.

V usage is TRBV7-4 and J usage is TRBJ1-4, with D possibly TRBD1 on 5 matching bases. Germline V CDR1 and CDR2: SGHVT, SQSDAQ. Trimming took off 6 bases at V and 9 bases at J, with 11 bases between the two ends. CDR3 length equals 12 residues. CDR3 nucleotide sequence: TGTGCCAGCAGTGGGGACTCTAAAAAACTGTTTTTT. Protein sequence: CASSGDSKKLFF.

The gene calls are TRBV19 and TRBJ2-1; a possible D gene is TRBD1 (6 bases). The CDR3 is 14 residues long. Trimming left V 3 bases short and J 6 bases short, with 12 bases between. Per the germline V gene, CDR1 is LNHDA and CDR2 is SQIVND (reference sequence). CDR3 nucleotide sequence: TGTGCCAGTAGTATGGCACAGGGCAGCAATGAGCAGTTCTTC. This codes for CASSMAQGSNEQFF.

This clonotype was seen many times. The chain employs TRBV6-1 and TRBJ2-5; 8 bases are shared with TRBD2. CDR1 MNHNS and CDR2 SASEGT come from the germline V gene. The V and J ends lost 5 bases and 5 bases, in that order; junction bases with no gene match: 7. The CDR3 runs 14 residues. CDR3 nucleotide sequence: TGTGCCAGCAGTTCGGGACTAGGCGGGGAGACCCAGTACTTC. Translated, it gives CASSSGLGGETQYF.

The sample holds a few counts of this clonotype. This chain joins TRBV2 and TRBJ2-3, with 8 bases that match TRBD2. Germline V gene lookup returns CDR1 SNHLY and CDR2 FYNNEI. The CDR3 has 15 residues. The V segment lost 8 bases and the J segment 0 bases; nucleotides outside the gene matches: 7. CDR3 DNA sequence: TGTGCCAGCCGGACTAGCCCTACTAGCACAGATACGCAGTATTTT. Encoded protein: CASRTSPTSTDTQYF.

The V call is TRBV2, the J call TRBJ2-4; 13 bases match TRBD2. CDR3 length equals 16 residues. CDR1 is SNHLY and CDR2 is FYNNEI in the germline V gene. V was pared by 7 bases and J by 9 bases, with 12 bases of the junction left unmatched. The CDR3 protein is CASTVTSGGAKGIQYF. CDR3 nucleotides: TGTGCCAGCACTGTTACTAGCGGGGGGGCTAAGGGCATTCAGTACTTC.

The J gene is TRBJ2-5, the V gene TRBV20-1; 15 bases fit TRBD2. The CDR3 is made up of 17 amino acids. The germline V gene has CDR1 DFQATT and CDR2 SNEGSKA (reference sequence). Trimming cost V 6 bases and J 4 bases; bases outside gene matches: 12. The CDR3 DNA sequence: TGCAGTGCCCCGGGACTAGCGGGGGGACTGCCTCTAGAGACCCAGTACTTC. Translating gives CSAPGLAGGLPLETQYF.

This clonotype has a handful of counts. The chain uses TRBV20-1 and TRBJ2-2; D gene unclear. Trimming left V 6 bases short and J 3 bases short, with 11 bases between. The germline V gene encodes CDR1 DFQATT and CDR2 SNEGSKA (reference sequence). This CDR3 region has 13 residues. CDR3 in DNA: TGCAGTGCCCACGGGTGGGACACCGGGGAGCTGTTTTTT. As protein: CSAHGWDTGELFF.